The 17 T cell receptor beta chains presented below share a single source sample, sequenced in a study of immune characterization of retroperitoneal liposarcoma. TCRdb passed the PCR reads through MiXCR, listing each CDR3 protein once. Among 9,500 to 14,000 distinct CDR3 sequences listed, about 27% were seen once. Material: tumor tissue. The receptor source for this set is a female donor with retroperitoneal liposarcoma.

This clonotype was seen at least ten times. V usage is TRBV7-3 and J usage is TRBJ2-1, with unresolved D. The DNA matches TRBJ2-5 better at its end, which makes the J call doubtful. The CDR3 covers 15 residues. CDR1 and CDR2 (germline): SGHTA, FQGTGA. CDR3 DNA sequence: TGTGCCAGCAGCTTACAGCCCGCGGCCGGGGAGACCCAGTACTTC. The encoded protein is CASSLQPAAGETQYF.

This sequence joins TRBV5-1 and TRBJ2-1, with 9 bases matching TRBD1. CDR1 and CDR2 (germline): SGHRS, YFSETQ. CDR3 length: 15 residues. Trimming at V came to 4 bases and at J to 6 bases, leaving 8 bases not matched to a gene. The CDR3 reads CASSLGTGLLNEQFF. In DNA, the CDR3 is TGCGCCAGCAGCCTCGGGACAGGGCTCCTCAATGAGCAGTTCTTC.

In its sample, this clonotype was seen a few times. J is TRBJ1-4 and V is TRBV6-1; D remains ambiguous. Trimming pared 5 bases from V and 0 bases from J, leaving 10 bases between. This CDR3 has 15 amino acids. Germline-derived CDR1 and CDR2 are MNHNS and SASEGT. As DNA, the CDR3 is TGTGCCAGCAGTTCCGCCGTAGCAACTAATGAAAAACTGTTTTTT. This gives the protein CASSSAVATNEKLFF.

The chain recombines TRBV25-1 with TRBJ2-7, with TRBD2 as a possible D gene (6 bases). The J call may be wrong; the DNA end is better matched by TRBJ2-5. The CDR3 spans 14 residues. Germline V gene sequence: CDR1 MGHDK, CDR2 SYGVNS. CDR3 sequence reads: CASSERRGRETQYF. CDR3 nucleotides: TGTGCCAGCAGTGAAAGGAGGGGTCGGGAGACCCAGTACTTC.

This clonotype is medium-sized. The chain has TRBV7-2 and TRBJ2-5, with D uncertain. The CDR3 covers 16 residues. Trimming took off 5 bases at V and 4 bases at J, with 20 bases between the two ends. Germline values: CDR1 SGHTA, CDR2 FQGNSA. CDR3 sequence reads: CASSPLALVQLETQYF. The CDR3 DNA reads TGTGCCAGCAGCCCCTTGGCGCTAGTTCAGCTAGAGACCCAGTACTTC.

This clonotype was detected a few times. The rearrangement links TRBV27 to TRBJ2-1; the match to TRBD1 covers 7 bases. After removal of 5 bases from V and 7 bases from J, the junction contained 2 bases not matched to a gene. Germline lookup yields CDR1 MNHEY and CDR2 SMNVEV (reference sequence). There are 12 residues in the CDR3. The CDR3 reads CASSRTGNEQFF. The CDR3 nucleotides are TGTGCCAGCAGTAGGACAGGTAATGAGCAGTTCTTC.

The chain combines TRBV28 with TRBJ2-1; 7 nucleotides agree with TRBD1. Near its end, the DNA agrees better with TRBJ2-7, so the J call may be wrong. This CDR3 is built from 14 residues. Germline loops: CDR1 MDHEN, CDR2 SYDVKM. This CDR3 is CASNPGQINNEQYF. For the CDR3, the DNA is TGTGCCAGCAACCCGGGACAGATAAACAATGAGCAGTACTTC.

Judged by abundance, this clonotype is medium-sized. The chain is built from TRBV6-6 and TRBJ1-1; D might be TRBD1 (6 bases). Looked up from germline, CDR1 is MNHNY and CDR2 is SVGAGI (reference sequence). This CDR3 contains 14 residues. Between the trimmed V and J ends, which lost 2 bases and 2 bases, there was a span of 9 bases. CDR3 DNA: TGTGCCAGCAGTTACGGCAGGGGAAACACTGAAGCTTTCTTT. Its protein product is CASSYGRGNTEAFF.

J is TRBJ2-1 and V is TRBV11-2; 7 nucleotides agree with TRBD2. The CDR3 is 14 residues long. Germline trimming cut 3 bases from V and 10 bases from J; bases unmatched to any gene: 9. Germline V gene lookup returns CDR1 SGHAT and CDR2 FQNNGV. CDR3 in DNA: TGTGCCAGCAGCTTTAACAGTGGGGACTACGAGCAGTTCTTC. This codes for CASSFNSGDYEQFF.

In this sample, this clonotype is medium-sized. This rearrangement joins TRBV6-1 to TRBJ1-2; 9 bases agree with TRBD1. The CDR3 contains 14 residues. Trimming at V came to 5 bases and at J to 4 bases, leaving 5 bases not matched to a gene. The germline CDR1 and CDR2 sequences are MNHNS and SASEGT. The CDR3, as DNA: TGTGCCAGCAGTCCCTCGACAGGGGGCTATGGCTACACCTTC. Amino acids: CASSPSTGGYGYTF.

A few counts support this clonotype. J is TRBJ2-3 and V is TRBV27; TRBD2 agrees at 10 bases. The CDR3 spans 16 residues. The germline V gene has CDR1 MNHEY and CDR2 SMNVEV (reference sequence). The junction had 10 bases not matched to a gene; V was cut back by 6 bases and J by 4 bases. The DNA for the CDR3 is TGTGCCAGCAGCTCTCGAACTAGCGGGGCGGCAGATACGCAGTATTTT. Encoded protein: CASSSRTSGAADTQYF.

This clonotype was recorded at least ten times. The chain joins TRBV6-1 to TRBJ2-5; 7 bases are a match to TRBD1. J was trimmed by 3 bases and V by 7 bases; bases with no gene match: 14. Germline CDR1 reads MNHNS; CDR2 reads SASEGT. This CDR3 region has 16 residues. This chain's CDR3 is CASTQPEETGKETQYF. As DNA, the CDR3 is TGTGCCAGCACCCAACCCGAAGAGACAGGGAAAGAGACCCAGTACTTC.

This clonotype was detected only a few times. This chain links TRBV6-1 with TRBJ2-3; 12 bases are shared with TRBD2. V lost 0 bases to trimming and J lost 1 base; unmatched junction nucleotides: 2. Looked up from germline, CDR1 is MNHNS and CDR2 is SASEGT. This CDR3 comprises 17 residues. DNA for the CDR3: TGTGCCAGCAGTGAAGCGCTAGCGGGAGGGGGCACAGATACGCAGTATTTT. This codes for CASSEALAGGGTDTQYF.

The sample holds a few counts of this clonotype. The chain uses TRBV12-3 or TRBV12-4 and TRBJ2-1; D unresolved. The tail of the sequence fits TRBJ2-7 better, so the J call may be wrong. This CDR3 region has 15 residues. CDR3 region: CASSFRTYSYNEQYF. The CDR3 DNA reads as TGTGCCAGCAGTTTTCGCACATACTCCTACAATGAGCAGTACTTC.

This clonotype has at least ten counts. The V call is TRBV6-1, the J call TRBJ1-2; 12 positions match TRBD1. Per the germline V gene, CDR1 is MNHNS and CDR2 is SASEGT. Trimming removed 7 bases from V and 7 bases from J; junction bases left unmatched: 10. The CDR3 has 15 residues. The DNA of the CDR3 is TGTGCCAGCACATTCCGGGGACAGGGGGCTCCTGGCTACACCTTC. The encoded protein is CASTFRGQGAPGYTF.

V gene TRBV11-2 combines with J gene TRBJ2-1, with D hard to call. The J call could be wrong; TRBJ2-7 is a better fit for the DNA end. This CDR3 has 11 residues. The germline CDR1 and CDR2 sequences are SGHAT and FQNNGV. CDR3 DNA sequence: TGTGCCAGCGGACGGTTCTACGAGCAGTACTTC. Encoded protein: CASGRFYEQYF.

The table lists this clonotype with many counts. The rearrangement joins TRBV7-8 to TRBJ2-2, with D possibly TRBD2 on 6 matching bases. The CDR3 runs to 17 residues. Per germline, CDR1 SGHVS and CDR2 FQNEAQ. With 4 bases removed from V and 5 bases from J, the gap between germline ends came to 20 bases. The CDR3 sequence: CASSSTSSGGKTGELFF. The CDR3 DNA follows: TGTGCCAGCAGCTCAACCTCCTCCGGGGGAAAAACCGGGGAGCTGTTTTTT.